The 32 T cell receptor beta chains below all came from one sample that was sequenced in a study of blood T cell repertoires in COVID-19. Profiled with immunoSEQ multiplex PCR; TCRdb holds only in-frame clones, not every one. The sample holds about 260,000 clones, about nine tenths seen once. The source material was peripheral blood. These TCRs come from a woman in her twenties or thirties with COVID-19, enrolled during active disease.

V usage is TRBV14 and J usage is TRBJ2-1, with a tentative D call TRBD1 (5 bases). V was shortened by 3 bases and J by 7 bases, with 13 bases between the two germline ends. Germline V gene data show CDR1 as SGHDN and CDR2 as FVKESK. The CDR3 is made up of 14 amino acids. The CDR3 DNA follows: TGTGCCAGCAGCCAGGCCCAGGGCCCGAATGAGCAGTTCTTC. Encoded protein: CASSQAQGPNEQFF.

The DNA for the CDR3 is TGTGCCAGCAGCCAAGCTCCAGGGGTAGGTAACATTCAGTACTTC. Residues: CASSQAPGVGNIQYF. The rearrangement joins TRBV3-1 (or the pseudogene TRBV3-2) to TRBJ2-4, with D perhaps TRBD1 (6 bases). This CDR3 has 15 amino acids. The V gene lost 1 base and the J gene lost 7 bases, with 14 bases spanning the gap. CDR1 and CDR2 (germline): LGHDT, YNNKEL (reference sequence).

The gene calls are TRBV24-1 and TRBJ2-5; possibly TRBD2 for D (5 bases). The V and J ends lost 3 bases and 2 bases respectively, with 9 bases between them. This CDR3 region has 14 residues. The germline CDR1 and CDR2 sequences are KGHDR and SFDVKD. In nucleotides, the CDR3 is TGTGCCACCAGTGATCCCCGGGGACAAGAGACCCAGTACTTC. This encodes CATSDPRGQETQYF.

The rearrangement links TRBV3-1 (or the pseudogene TRBV3-2) to TRBJ2-7; TRBD1 matches at 9 bases. CDR3 length: 15 residues. Germline lookup yields CDR1 LGHDT and CDR2 YNNKEL (reference sequence). The V segment lost 4 bases and the J segment 6 bases; nucleotides outside the gene matches: 10. In DNA form, the CDR3 reads TGTGCCAGCAGCCTATCGACAGGGGGTCTAGGCGAGCAGTACTTC. Its translation: CASSLSTGGLGEQYF.

The chain couples TRBV4-1 to TRBJ2-7; possible D gene TRBD2, 5 bases. The CDR3 contains 15 residues. V shed 1 base and J shed 0 bases, with 10 bases lying between them. In germline, CDR1 is MGHRA, CDR2 YSYEKL. Written as DNA, the CDR3 is TGCGCCAGCAGCCAAGGTAAAGGGAGCTCCTACGAGCAGTACTTC. Translation: CASSQGKGSSYEQYF.

This clone was picked up a small number of times. The V gene is TRBV28, the J gene TRBJ1-5; possible D gene TRBD1, 5 bases. CDR1 and CDR2 (germline): MDHEN, SYDVKM. V lost 8 bases and J lost 4, with 12 bases in between. This CDR3 region has 13 residues. CDR3 bases: TGTGCCAGCGGGCCAGGGCGGAATCAGCCCCAGCATTTT. Protein product: CASGPGRNQPQHF.

J is TRBJ2-1 and V is TRBV27, with 9 bases that match TRBD1. V lost 6 bases to trimming and J lost 7 bases; unmatched junction nucleotides: 10. The CDR3 spans 15 residues. Germline CDR1 MNHEY, CDR2 SMNVEV (reference sequence). The CDR3: CASSRLGDRVNEQFF. CDR3 nucleotides: TGTGCCAGCAGCCGGTTGGGGGACAGGGTGAATGAGCAGTTCTTC.

V is TRBV10-3 and J is TRBJ1-6, with D perhaps matching TRBD1 (6 bases). Trimming left V 8 bases short and J 6 bases short, with 11 bases between. The length of the CDR3 is 13 residues. Germline V lookup: CDR1 ENHRY, CDR2 SYGVKD. DNA for the CDR3: TGTGCCATCCACAGGGAGAGTAATTCACCCCTCCACTTT. This encodes CAIHRESNSPLHF.

The chain combines TRBV2 with TRBJ2-7; D is perhaps TRBD1 (5 bases). V lost 7 bases to trimming and J lost 3 bases, with 28 bases between them. Germline CDR1 reads SNHLY; CDR2 reads FYNNEI. The length of the CDR3 is 18 residues. CDR3 region: CASIKNRQLNRQNYEQYF. CDR3 coding DNA: TGTGCCAGCATCAAAAATAGGCAGCTGAACAGGCAGAACTACGAGCAGTACTTC. The variable domain in full, completed from reference TRBV2 and TRBJ2-7, reads EPEVTQTPSHQVTQMGQEVILRCVPISNHLYFYWYRQILGQKVEFLVSFYNNEISEKSEIFDDQFSVERPDGSNFTLKIRSTKLEDSAMYFCASIKNRQLNRQNYEQYFGPGTRLTVT.

This clone came up a few times. The chain couples TRBV11-2 to TRBJ2-1, with 10 bases identical to TRBD1. The CDR3 has 16 amino acids. V was pared by 1 base and J by 2 bases, with 2 bases of the junction left unmatched. Per germline, CDR1 SGHAT and CDR2 FQNNGV. The chain's CDR3 is CASSLGTGGAYNEQFF. The CDR3 DNA reads TGTGCCAGCAGCTTAGGGACAGGGGGTGCCTACAATGAGCAGTTCTTC.

The chain is built from TRBV9 and TRBJ2-7, with D hard to call. Trimming cost V 0 bases and J 3 bases, with 13 bases left between them. The CDR3 is 15 residues long. Germline V CDR1 and CDR2: SGDLS, YYNGEE. CDR3 loop: CASSVDARQIYEQYF. In DNA, the CDR3 is TGTGCCAGCAGCGTAGACGCCCGACAAATCTACGAGCAGTACTTC.

The chain links TRBV5-5 to TRBJ2-5; TRBD2 is a possible D gene (5 bases). V lost 4 bases to trimming and J lost 0 bases, with 10 bases between them. CDR3 size: 14 residues. Germline values: CDR1 SGHKS, CDR2 YYEKEE (reference sequence). The CDR3 region has the DNA TGTGCCAGCAGCGTACCCGGGAACCAAGAGACCCAGTACTTC. This gives the protein CASSVPGNQETQYF.

The rearrangement uses TRBV4-1 and TRBJ2-3; 7 bases are shared with TRBD2. With 3 bases clipped from V and 0 bases from J, the junction kept 9 bases outside the gene matches. The CDR3 spans 17 residues. Germline assignment: CDR1 MGHRA and CDR2 YSYEKL. DNA for the CDR3: TGCGCCAGCAGCCAGGCTATAGCGGGTCTTAGCACAGATACGCAGTATTTT. This sequence encodes CASSQAIAGLSTDTQYF.

The chain combines TRBV6-5 with TRBJ1-5; D gene unclear. Germline V CDR1 and CDR2: MNHEY, SVGAGI. CDR3 size: 12 residues. V lost 8 bases and J 0 bases, leaving 5 bases between the germline ends. The CDR3 nucleotides are TGTGCCAGCGGCACTAGCAATCAGCCCCAGCATTTT. Translating gives CASGTSNQPQHF.

This chain uses TRBV28 with TRBJ2-7; D is perhaps TRBD2 (6 bases). The ends were cut back, 8 bases at V and 8 bases at J, with 22 bases in the middle. CDR3 length: 14 residues. The germline V gene has CDR1 MDHEN and CDR2 SYDVKM. CDR3 coding DNA: TGTGCCAGCCAATCCGGAGGGGCCCAACTCAAGCAGTACTTC. Its protein product is CASQSGGAQLKQYF.

The sample holds one count of this clone. The chain links TRBV10-1 to TRBJ2-1; a weak D match, TRBD2 (5 bases). Per germline, CDR1 WNHNN and CDR2 SYGVQD (reference sequence). Trimming stripped 5 bases from V and 6 bases from J, with 11 bases between. The CDR3 has 13 residues. The CDR3: CASSSWTGNEQFF. The DNA for the CDR3 is TGCGCCAGCAGTTCATGGACTGGCAATGAGCAGTTCTTC.

This clone was seen a few times. V is TRBV7-2 and J is TRBJ2-7; 9 bases align to TRBD2. The V and J ends lost 3 bases and 6 bases, in that order; junction bases with no gene match: 9. This CDR3 contains 15 residues. The germline V gene has CDR1 SGHTA and CDR2 FQGNSA. This CDR3 reads CASSFKAGGLVEQYF. The CDR3 DNA sequence: TGTGCCAGCAGCTTTAAGGCGGGAGGGCTTGTCGAGCAGTACTTC.

As DNA, the CDR3 is TGTGCCAGCAGCTTCCCCGGGCTAGCGGGGGGGAGGGGTGAGCAGTTCTTC. Its translation is CASSFPGLAGGRGEQFF. J is TRBJ2-1 and V is TRBV28; 12 bases align to TRBD2. The germline CDR1 and CDR2 sequences are MDHEN and SYDVKM. The CDR3 is 17 amino acids. V gave up 6 bases and J gave up 9 bases; unmatched junction bases: 15.

This sequence joins TRBV10-3 and TRBJ1-2; weak D call: TRBD1 (6 bases). The CDR3 has 17 amino acids. The germline gives CDR1 ENHRY, CDR2 SYGVKD. V shed 0 bases and J shed 4 bases, with 18 bases lying between them. The CDR3: CAISESKTGRETYGYTF. The CDR3 DNA is TGTGCCATCAGTGAGTCGAAGACAGGAAGAGAGACCTATGGCTACACCTTC.

The chain employs TRBV27 and TRBJ1-6; 7 positions match TRBD1. Trimming cost V 3 bases and J 1 base; bases outside gene matches: 6. The CDR3 has 17 amino acids. The germline V gene has CDR1 MNHEY and CDR2 SMNVEV (reference sequence). CDR3 region: CASSFRQGGSYNSPLHF. For the CDR3, the DNA is TGTGCCAGCAGTTTCAGACAGGGTGGGTCCTATAATTCACCCCTCCACTTT.

The table lists this clone with a count of one. Sequence at one end of the junction differs from germline and may be a read error. V and J are TRBV2 and TRBJ2-5; 8 nucleotides line up with TRBD1. CDR1 and CDR2 (germline): SNHLY, FYNNEI. CDR3 length equals 15 residues. CDR3 sequence: CASRPRTGWGETRYF. Here the CDR3 DNA reads TGTGCCAGCAGACCTCGGACAGGGTGGGGAGAGACCCGGTACTTC.

This chain uses TRBV6-5 with TRBJ1-6, with 10 bases that match TRBD1. Germline assignment: CDR1 MNHEY and CDR2 SVGAGI. V shed 8 bases and J 4 bases; nucleotides not matched to a gene: 5. The length of the CDR3 is 15 residues. The CDR3 sequence is CASGDRGHYNSPLHF. CDR3 nucleotide sequence: TGTGCCAGCGGGGACAGGGGCCATTATAATTCACCCCTCCACTTT.

This chain connects TRBV27 to TRBJ2-1, with 12 bases identical to TRBD2. In germline, CDR1 is MNHEY, CDR2 SMNVEV (reference sequence). Losses at the gene ends were 6 bases for V and 8 bases for J; bases not matched to a gene: 11. The CDR3 has 16 amino acids. The CDR3 here is CASSLLTSGRSDEQFF. CDR3 nucleotides: TGTGCCAGCAGCCTCCTTACTAGCGGGAGGAGTGATGAGCAGTTCTTC.

This clone has at least ten counts. J is TRBJ2-3 and V is TRBV6-4; 8 positions match TRBD1. V was pared by 5 bases and J by 3 bases, with 4 bases of the junction left unmatched. Germline CDR1 and CDR2: MRHNA and SNTAGT. CDR3 size: 14 residues. For the CDR3, the DNA is TGTGCCAGCAGTCCGACAGGGGAGACAGATACGCAGTATTTT. Protein product: CASSPTGETDTQYF.

The V and J genes are TRBV7-3 and TRBJ2-1, with TRBD2 matching over 10 bases. CDR1 is SGHTA and CDR2 is FQGTGA in the germline V gene. Trimming removed 5 bases from V and 10 bases from J; junction bases left unmatched: 5. The CDR3 contains 13 residues. CDR3 in DNA: TGTGCCAGCAGCCTAGCGGGAGTTGGCGAGCAGTTCTTC. Translation gives CASSLAGVGEQFF.

The V and J genes are TRBV7-2 and TRBJ2-2; D perhaps matches TRBD1 (5 bases). Looked up from germline, CDR1 is SGHTA and CDR2 is FQGNSA. This CDR3 has 15 residues. V gave up 5 bases and J gave up 4 bases, with 14 bases separating them. DNA for the CDR3: TGTGCCAGCAGCCCAAGACAGAGGATCACCGGGGAGCTGTTTTTT. Protein product: CASSPRQRITGELFF.

The V call is TRBV6-5, the J call TRBJ1-1; 7 nucleotides match TRBD1. The germline V gene encodes CDR1 MNHEY and CDR2 SVGAGI. Trimming cost V 6 bases and J 1 base; bases outside gene matches: 5. The CDR3 extends over 14 amino acids. The CDR3 protein is CASSHGTENTEAFF. Here the CDR3 DNA reads TGTGCCAGCAGCCACGGGACAGAGAACACTGAAGCTTTCTTT.

This chain's CDR3 is CASSFGLGRIQYF. The CDR3, as DNA: TGCGCCAGCAGCTTCGGACTAGGGAGGATTCAGTACTTC. The chain employs TRBV5-1 and TRBJ2-4, with 7 bases matching TRBD2. From germline, CDR1 is SGHRS and CDR2 YFSETQ. This CDR3 spans 13 amino acids. The ends lost 2 bases at V and 10 bases at J; junction bases unmatched: 6.

This chain joins TRBV6-5 and TRBJ2-5; TRBD1 matches at 7 bases. The CDR3 extends over 14 amino acids. V was pared by 6 bases and J by 3 bases, with 7 bases of the junction left unmatched. CDR1 is MNHEY, CDR2 SVGAGI, per germline. CDR3 bases: TGTGCCAGCAGCCAACAGGGGACAGAAGAGACCCAGTACTTC. Amino acid sequence: CASSQQGTEETQYF.

This clone was recorded only once. The V and J genes are TRBV5-1 and TRBJ2-7; 8 bases line up with TRBD1. V dropped 0 bases and J dropped 4; count of bases not matched to a gene: 6. Germline-derived CDR1 and CDR2 are SGHRS and YFSETQ. The CDR3 consists of 15 residues. CDR3 loop: CASSLDRTGPYEQYF. The CDR3, as DNA: TGCGCCAGCAGCTTGGACAGGACAGGGCCTTACGAGCAGTACTTC.

V is TRBV19 and J is TRBJ1-5; 10 nucleotides align to TRBD1. The V gene end was trimmed by 5 bases and the J gene end by 5 bases; junction bases not matched to a gene: 12. Per germline, CDR1 LNHDA and CDR2 SQIVND (reference sequence). CDR3 size: 17 residues. The DNA for the CDR3 is TGTGCCAGTAGTGCCGACAGGGGGCTGTTTGTGTATCAGCCCCAGCATTTT. Encoded protein: CASSADRGLFVYQPQHF.

The chain carries TRBV19 and TRBJ2-3; TRBD2 might be the D (6 bases). The CDR3 runs to 14 residues. Germline V gene data show CDR1 as LNHDA and CDR2 as SQIVND (reference sequence). The ends were cut back, 4 bases at V and 3 bases at J, with 11 bases in the middle. Written as DNA, the CDR3 is TGTGCCAGTAGTACCCTGGGACTTACAGATACGCAGTATTTT. This translates into CASSTLGLTDTQYF.